This is a list of T cell receptor beta chains from one sample in a study of blood T cell repertoires in COVID-19. The data were produced by immunoSEQ multiplex PCR, yet TCRdb's version contains in-frame clones alone and is incomplete. This sample has 100,000 to 150,000 clones, with more than 75% found just once. What was sequenced was peripheral blood. Receptors originate from a human donor in a cohort sampled during active COVID-19. Each CDR3 is given with its conserved first and last residue. The D gene is left open where the match is weak. Clone sizes are given selectively: once, few, many, or a class where the clone is expanded.

TRBD1,TRBJ1-1,-,TRBV13,TGTGCCAGCAGCTCGAGGACAGGGGGCGCGTGGACTGAAGCTTTCTTT,CASSSRTGGAWTEAFF
-,TRBJ1-1,-,TRBV6-5,TGTGCCAGCAGACCTGGGGGAGGGTCATCAGCTTTCTTT,CASRPGGGSSAFF
TRBD1,TRBJ2-2,-,TRBV7-2,TGTGCCAGCAGCCCAGGGGGCAGGGGGCTCGCCGGGGAGCTGTTTTTT,CASSPGGRGLAGELFF
TRBD1,TRBJ1-6,-,TRBV6-5,TGTGCCACATCCCGACGGGACAGGGGGAATTCACCCCTCCACTTT,CATSRRDRGNSPLHF
TRBD1,TRBJ2-7,once,TRBV5-1,TGCGCCAGCAGCTCGAACCGGGACAGGGGCGAGCAGTACTTC,CASSSNRDRGEQYF
TRBD1,TRBJ2-7,-,TRBV6-8,TGTGCCAGCAGTAGGGACAGGGGATGGCAACTTTACGAGCAGTACTTC,CASSRDRGWQLYEQYF
TRBD2,TRBJ2-4,-,TRBV3-1/TRBV3-2,TGTGCCAGCAGCCAATTTGAGCGGGGGGGCGCGAACATTCAGTACTTC,CASSQFERGGANIQYF
TRBD1,TRBJ1-3,-,TRBV2,TGTGCCAGTTGGACAGGGATTACTGGAAACACCATATATTTT,CASWTGITGNTIYF
TRBD2,TRBJ2-1,-,TRBV5-1,TGCGCCAGCAGCTCTAGCGGGGCAGAATACAATGAGCAGTTCTTC,CASSSSGAEYNEQFF
-,TRBJ1-1,-,TRBV9,TGTGCCAGCAGCCCAGGAACAGGGCTTATGAACACTGAAGCTTTCTTT,CASSPGTGLMNTEAFF
-,TRBJ1-1,-,TRBV5-1,TGCGCCAGCAGCTCGCCCACAGCGAACACTGAAGCTTTCTTT,CASSSPTANTEAFF
-,TRBJ2-5,-,TRBV29-1,TGCAGCGTTCGACAGGTTGTTGCGGAGACCCAGTACTTC,CSVRQVVAETQYF
-,TRBJ1-1,-,TRBV28,TGTGCCAGCAGTTTATTGGCAAGGACTAACGCTTTCTTT,CASSLLARTNAFF
-,TRBJ2-1,-,TRBV5-8,TGTGCCAGCAGCTTGGCCGTTGGGGCTGGGGCCTACAATGAGCAGTTCTTC,CASSLAVGAGAYNEQFF
-,TRBJ1-1,-,TRBV2,TGTGCCAGCAGTGGGGCCATGAACACTGAAGCTTTCTTT,CASSGAMNTEAFF
-,TRBJ2-7,once,TRBV3-1/TRBV3-2,TGTGCCAGCAGCCAAGATGGGGAGTCCTACGAGCAGTACTTC,CASSQDGESYEQYF
TRBD2,TRBJ2-7,-,TRBV7-4,TGTGCCAGCAGCCCGGGGTGCGGGAGGGACTACGAGCAGTACTTC,CASSPGCGRDYEQYF
TRBD1,TRBJ2-7,-,TRBV7-6,TGTGCCAGCAGCCTCAGTCAGGGGGCCTACGAGCAGTACTTC,CASSLSQGAYEQYF
TRBD2,TRBJ2-1,-,TRBV4-2,TGTGCCAGCAGCCAGGGGACTAGCGGGAGGGAAGATGAGCAGTTCTTC,CASSQGTSGREDEQFF
TRBD2,TRBJ2-7,-,TRBV14,TGTGCCAGCAGCCAAGAATGGCGTAGCGGGTACGAGCAGTACTTC,CASSQEWRSGYEQYF
-,TRBJ2-3,-,TRBV5-1,TGCGCCAGCAGCTTGGACAGTAGCACAGATACGCAGTATTTT,CASSLDSSTDTQYF
-,TRBJ1-6,-,TRBV4-1,TGCGCCAGCAGCCACCCCCGGGCGGGGCCCCTCCACTTT,CASSHPRAGPLHF
-,TRBJ2-7,few,TRBV6-5,TGTGCCACGGCGGGGAGCTCCTACGAGCAGTACTTC,CATAGSSYEQYF
TRBD1,TRBJ2-4,-,TRBV9,TGTGCCAGCAGCCCTGGGACAGGGAGGAACATTCAGTACTTC,CASSPGTGRNIQYF
-,TRBJ1-1,once,TRBV15,TGTGCCACCAGCCTCTTAGGGACTGTAGGTGAAGCTTTCTTT,CATSLLGTVGEAFF
TRBD1,TRBJ1-6,-,TRBV11-2,TGTGCCAGCAGCGTCTACAGGGGGAAAGTAGGTTCACCCCTCCACTTT,CASSVYRGKVGSPLHF
-,TRBJ1-2,-,TRBV6-5,TGTGCCAGCAGTTACCAGGGGATAAATGGCTACACCTTC,CASSYQGINGYTF
TRBD2,TRBJ2-7,-,TRBV19,TGTGCCAGTAGCAGCGGGAGCTACGAGCAGTACTTC,CASSSGSYEQYF
-,TRBJ2-4,-,TRBV28,TGTGCCAGCAGTTTAGGGAGAGCCAAAAACATTCAGTACTTC,CASSLGRAKNIQYF
-,TRBJ2-3,-,TRBV5-5,TGTGCCAGCAGCTCCACACAGGGACGGGATACGCAGTATTTT,CASSSTQGRDTQYF
TRBD2,TRBJ2-5,-,TRBV24-1,TGTGCCACCAGTGCTAGCGGGAGTGGGGAGACCCAGTACTTC,CATSASGSGETQYF
TRBD2,TRBJ2-3,-,TRBV7-9,TGTGCCAGCAGCCCCGAGACAGCGGGGGACACAGATACGCAGTATTTT,CASSPETAGDTDTQYF
-,TRBJ1-2,-,TRBV19,TGTGCCAGTAGACCAGACAGGCTGATTAACTATGGCTACACCTTC,CASRPDRLINYGYTF
-,TRBJ2-5,-,TRBV18,TGTGCCAGCTCGGTCCAGGGCACCGGAGAAGGGACCCAGTACTTC,CASSVQGTGEGTQYF
TRBD2,TRBJ2-1,-,TRBV7-2,TGTGCCAGCAGCTTAGCGGGGAGGGGAGCCTACAATGAGCAGTTCTTC,CASSLAGRGAYNEQFF
-,TRBJ2-7,-,TRBV18,TGTGCCACCAACGGGGGTAGCTCCTACGAGCAGTACTTC,CATNGGSSYEQYF
-,TRBJ1-2,-,TRBV27,TGTGCCAGCAGCAAGACGGAGGGGTTCTATGGCTACACCTTC,CASSKTEGFYGYTF
TRBD2,TRBJ2-7,-,TRBV6-2/TRBV6-3,TGTGCCAGCAGCCCTGGGAGGGTATGGAGCTCCTACGAGCAGTACTTC,CASSPGRVWSSYEQYF
-,TRBJ2-7,-,TRBV20-1,TGCAGTGCTAGTCGGGGGTCCCAATACTACGAGCAGTACTTC,CSASRGSQYYEQYF
TRBD2,TRBJ2-3,-,TRBV5-4,TGTGCCAGCAGCTCCCGACTAGCGGGAGGGGGTAGCACAGATACGCAGTATTTT,CASSSRLAGGGSTDTQYF
-,TRBJ2-5,-,TRBV4-1,TGCGCCAGCAGCCAAAACAGCCAAGAGACCCAGTACTTC,CASSQNSQETQYF
TRBD1,TRBJ1-1,-,TRBV5-1,TGCGCCAGCAGCTTGGGGACAGGGAACACTGAAGCTTTCTTT,CASSLGTGNTEAFF
-,TRBJ1-3,-,TRBV4-1,TGCGCCAGCAGCCAATACCAGGGCTCTGGAAACACCATATATTTT,CASSQYQGSGNTIYF
-,TRBJ1-1,-,TRBV11-1,TGTGCCAGCAGCCCACCCGGGAGGAGGGACACTGAAGCTTTCTTT,CASSPPGRRDTEAFF
TRBD2,TRBJ2-7,few,TRBV3-1/TRBV3-2,TGTGCCAGCAGCCCGCGGACTAGCGGGGTTTCCTCCTACGAGCAGTACTTC,CASSPRTSGVSSYEQYF
TRBD1,TRBJ2-7,-,TRBV19,TGTGCCAGTAGTATAGGTGGGACAGACGATTACGAGCAGTACTTC,CASSIGGTDDYEQYF
-,TRBJ2-5,-,TRBV29-1,TGCAGCGTTGAAACCCCGGACTCAACCCCAGAGACCCAGTACTTC,CSVETPDSTPETQYF
-,TRBJ2-1,once,TRBV11-2,TGTGCCAGCAGCTTCTCGGGATCCTTCAATGAGCAGTTCTTC,CASSFSGSFNEQFF
-,TRBJ1-5,few,TRBV7-8,TGTGCCAGCAGCCCAGTGCTTGGCAATCAGCCCCAGCATTTT,CASSPVLGNQPQHF
TRBD1,TRBJ1-1,once,TRBV28,TGTGCCAGCAGTTTGGGACAGGTGAACACTGAAGCTTTCTTT,CASSLGQVNTEAFF